These 2 T cell receptor beta chains were all obtained from the same sample, sequenced in a study of T cell changes during pregnancy in multiple sclerosis. Only in-frame clones appear in the TCRdb table, and some are missing; sequencing was by immunoSEQ multiplex PCR. The sample lists around 40,000 clones, approximately 90% occurring once. The sample consisted of CD4+ T cells from peripheral blood mononuclear cells, taken in the second trimester of pregnancy. All receptors come from a female donor with multiple sclerosis, enrolled in a pregnancy study.

The chain links TRBV9 to TRBJ2-1; 8 nucleotides align to TRBD2. V gave up 3 bases and J gave up 4 bases; unmatched junction bases: 6. Germline V gene lookup returns CDR1 SGDLS and CDR2 YYNGEE. The CDR3 covers 15 residues. The CDR3 nucleotides are TGTGCCAGCAGCGAAGGACTAGCAGATTACAATGAGCAGTTCTTC. Encoded protein: CASSEGLADYNEQFF.

The rearrangement uses TRBV15 and TRBJ2-7; D possibly corresponds to TRBD1 (5 bases). This CDR3 has 20 residues. The germline V and J ends were trimmed by 5 bases and 0 bases, with 29 bases remaining between them. The germline gives CDR1 LNHNV, CDR2 YYDKDF (reference sequence). CDR3 sequence reads: CATSAVVKGPTSPSSYEQYF. The CDR3 DNA follows: TGTGCCACCAGCGCGGTCGTAAAGGGGCCGACAAGTCCGAGCTCCTACGAGCAGTACTTC.